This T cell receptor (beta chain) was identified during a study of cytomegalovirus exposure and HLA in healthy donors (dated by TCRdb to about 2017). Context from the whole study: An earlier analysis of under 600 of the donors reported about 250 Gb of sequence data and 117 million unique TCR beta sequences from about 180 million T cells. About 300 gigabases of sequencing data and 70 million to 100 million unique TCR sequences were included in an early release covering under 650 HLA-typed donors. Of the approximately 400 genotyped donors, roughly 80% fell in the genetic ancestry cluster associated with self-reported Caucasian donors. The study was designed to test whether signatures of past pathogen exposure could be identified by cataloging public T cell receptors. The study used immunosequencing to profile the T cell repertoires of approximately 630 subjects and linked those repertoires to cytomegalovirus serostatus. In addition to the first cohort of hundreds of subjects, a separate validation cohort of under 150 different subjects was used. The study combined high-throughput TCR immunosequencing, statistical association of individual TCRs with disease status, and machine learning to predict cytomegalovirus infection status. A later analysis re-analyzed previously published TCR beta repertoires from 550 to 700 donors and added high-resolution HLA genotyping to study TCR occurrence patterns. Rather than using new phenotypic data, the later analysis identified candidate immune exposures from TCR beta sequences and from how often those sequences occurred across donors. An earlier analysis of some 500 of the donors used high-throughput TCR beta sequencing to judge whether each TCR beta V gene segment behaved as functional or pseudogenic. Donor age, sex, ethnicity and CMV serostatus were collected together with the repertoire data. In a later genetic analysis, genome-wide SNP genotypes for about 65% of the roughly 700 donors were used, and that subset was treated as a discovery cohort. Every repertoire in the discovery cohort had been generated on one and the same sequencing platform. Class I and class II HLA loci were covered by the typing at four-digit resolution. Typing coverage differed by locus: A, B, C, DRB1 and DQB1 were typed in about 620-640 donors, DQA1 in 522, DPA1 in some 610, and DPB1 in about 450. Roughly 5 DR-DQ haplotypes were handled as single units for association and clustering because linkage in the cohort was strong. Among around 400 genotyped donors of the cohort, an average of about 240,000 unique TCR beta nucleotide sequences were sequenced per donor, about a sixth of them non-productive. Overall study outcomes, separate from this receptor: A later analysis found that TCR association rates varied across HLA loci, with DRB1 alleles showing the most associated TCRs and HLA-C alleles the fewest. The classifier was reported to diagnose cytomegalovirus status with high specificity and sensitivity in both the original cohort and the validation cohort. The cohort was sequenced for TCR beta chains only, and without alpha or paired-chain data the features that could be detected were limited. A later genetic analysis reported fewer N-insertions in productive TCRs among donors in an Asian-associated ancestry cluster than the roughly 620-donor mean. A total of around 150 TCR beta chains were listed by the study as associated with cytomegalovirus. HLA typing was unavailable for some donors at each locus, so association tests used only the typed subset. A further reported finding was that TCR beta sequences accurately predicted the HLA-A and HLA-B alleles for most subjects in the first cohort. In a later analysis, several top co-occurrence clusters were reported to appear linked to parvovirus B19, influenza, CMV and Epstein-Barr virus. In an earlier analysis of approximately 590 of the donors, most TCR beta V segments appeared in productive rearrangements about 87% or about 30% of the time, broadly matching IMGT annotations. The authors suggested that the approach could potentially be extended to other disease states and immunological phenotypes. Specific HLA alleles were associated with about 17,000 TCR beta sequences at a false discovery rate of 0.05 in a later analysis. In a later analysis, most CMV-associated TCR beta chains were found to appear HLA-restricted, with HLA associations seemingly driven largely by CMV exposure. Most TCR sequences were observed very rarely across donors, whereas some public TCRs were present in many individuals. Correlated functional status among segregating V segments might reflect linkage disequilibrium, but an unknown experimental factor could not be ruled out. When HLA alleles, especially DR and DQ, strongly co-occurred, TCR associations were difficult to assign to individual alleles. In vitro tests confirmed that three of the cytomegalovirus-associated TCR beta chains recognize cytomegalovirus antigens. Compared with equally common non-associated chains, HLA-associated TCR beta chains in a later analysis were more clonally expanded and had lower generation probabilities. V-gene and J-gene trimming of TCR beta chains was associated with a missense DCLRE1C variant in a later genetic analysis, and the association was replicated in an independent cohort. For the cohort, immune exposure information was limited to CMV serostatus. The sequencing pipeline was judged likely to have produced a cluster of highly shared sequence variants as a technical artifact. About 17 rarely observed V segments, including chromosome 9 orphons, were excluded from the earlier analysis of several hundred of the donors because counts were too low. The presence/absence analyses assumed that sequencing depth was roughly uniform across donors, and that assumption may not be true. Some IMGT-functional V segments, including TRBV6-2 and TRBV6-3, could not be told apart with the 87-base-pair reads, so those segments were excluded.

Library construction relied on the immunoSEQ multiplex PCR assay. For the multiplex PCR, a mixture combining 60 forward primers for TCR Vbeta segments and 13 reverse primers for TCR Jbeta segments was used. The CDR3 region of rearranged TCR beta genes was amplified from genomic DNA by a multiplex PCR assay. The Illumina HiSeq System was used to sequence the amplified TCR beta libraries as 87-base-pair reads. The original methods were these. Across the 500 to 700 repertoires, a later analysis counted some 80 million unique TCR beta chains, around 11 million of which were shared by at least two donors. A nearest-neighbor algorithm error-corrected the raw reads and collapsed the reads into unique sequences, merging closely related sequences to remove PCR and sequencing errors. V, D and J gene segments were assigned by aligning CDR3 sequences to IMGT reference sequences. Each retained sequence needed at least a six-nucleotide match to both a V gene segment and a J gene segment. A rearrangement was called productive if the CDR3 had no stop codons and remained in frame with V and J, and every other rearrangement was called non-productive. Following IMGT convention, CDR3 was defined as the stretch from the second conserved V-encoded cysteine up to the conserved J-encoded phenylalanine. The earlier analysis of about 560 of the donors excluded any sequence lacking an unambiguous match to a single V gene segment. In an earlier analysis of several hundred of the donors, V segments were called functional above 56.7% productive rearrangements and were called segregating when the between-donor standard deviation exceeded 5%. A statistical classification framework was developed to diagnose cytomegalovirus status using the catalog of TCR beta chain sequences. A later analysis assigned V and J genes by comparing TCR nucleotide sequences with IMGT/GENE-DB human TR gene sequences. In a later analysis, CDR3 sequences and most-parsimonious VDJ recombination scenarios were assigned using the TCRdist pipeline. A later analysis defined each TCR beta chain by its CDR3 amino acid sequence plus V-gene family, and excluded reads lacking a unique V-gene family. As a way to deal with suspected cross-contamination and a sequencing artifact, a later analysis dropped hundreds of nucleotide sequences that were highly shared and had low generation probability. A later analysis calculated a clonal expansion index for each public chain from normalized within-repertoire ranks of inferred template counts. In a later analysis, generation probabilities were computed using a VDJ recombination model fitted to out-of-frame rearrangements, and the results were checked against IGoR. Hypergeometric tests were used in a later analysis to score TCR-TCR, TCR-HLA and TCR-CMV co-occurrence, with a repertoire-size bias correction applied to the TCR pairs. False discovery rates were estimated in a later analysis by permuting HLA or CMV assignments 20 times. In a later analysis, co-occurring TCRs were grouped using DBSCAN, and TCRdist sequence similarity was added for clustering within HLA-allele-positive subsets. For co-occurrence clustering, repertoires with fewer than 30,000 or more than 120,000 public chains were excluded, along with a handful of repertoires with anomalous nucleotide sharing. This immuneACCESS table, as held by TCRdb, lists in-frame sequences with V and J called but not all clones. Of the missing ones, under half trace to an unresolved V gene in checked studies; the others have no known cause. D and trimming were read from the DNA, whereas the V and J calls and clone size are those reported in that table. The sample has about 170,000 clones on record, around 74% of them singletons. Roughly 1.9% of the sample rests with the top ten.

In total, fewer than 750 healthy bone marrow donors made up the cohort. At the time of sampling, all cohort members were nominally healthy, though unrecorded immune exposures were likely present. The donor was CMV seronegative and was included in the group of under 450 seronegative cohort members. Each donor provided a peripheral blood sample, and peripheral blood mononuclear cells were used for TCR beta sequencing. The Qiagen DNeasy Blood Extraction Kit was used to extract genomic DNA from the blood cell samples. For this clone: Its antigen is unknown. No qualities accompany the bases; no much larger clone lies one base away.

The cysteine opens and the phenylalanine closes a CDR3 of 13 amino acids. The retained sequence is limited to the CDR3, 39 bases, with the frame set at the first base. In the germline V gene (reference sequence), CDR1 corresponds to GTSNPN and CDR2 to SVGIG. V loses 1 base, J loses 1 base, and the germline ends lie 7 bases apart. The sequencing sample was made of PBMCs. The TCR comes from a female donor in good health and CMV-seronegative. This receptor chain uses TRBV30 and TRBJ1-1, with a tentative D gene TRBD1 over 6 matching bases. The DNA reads TGTGCCTGGAGTGCGGACAGGAACACTGAAGCTTTCTTT. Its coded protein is CAWSADRNTEAFF.